This TCR beta chain was profiled in a study of regulatory T cells in long-lasting Graves disease. The CDR3 spans 16 residues. With 6 bases clipped from V and 5 bases from J, the junction kept 7 bases outside the gene matches. Documented time point: persistent/refractory GD, antithyroid drugs over 5 years with positive TRAb. Researchers made the TCR library from RNA that was extracted from PBMCs. Criteria from the American Thyroid Association guidelines were applied to diagnose Graves' disease. Blood from the periphery, around 9 milliliters in all, was drawn into EDTA tubes. Arm-PCR of CDR3 regions and iRepertoire HTBI primers were used to build TCR beta libraries. Using its own MiXCR run on the multiplex PCR reads, TCRdb lists one record per CDR3 protein. The profile covers about 300,000 distinct CDR3 sequences, with under 25% appearing a single time and roughly three fifths taken by the ten largest.

The source is a female donor with Graves disease. The sample in question was peripheral blood mononuclear cells (PBMCs), obtained when the disease was refractory, from a patient treated with antithyroid drugs. The chain has TRBV12-3 or TRBV12-4 and TRBJ2-1; 13 bases map to TRBD2. Here the CDR3 DNA reads TGTGCCAGCAGCCACACTAGCGGGAGGGCCAACAATGAGCAGTTCTTC. Protein: CASSHTSGRANNEQFF.